These T cell receptor beta chains were read from a single sample in a study of shared clonotypes between healthy human individuals. Profiling relied on immunoSEQ multiplex PCR, and the TCRdb table lists in-frame clones only, not all of them. There are approximately 1,500,000 clones in the sample; roughly 96% occur only once, and roughly 1.1% lies in the top ten. The source material was naive CD4+ T cells sorted from blood. Receptor source: a man aged 25 to 40 in good health. Each CDR3 is given with its conserved first and last residue. D genes are given only for firm matches. Some rows have no size entry. The others give once, few or many, or a class for an expanded clone.

j_call clone_size v_call d_call cdr3_nt cdr3_aa
TRBJ2-3 - TRBV5-6 TRBD2 TGTGCCAGCAGCTTACGACTAGCGGGAGATACGCAGTATTTT CASSLRLAGDTQYF
TRBJ1-2 - TRBV29-1 - TGCAGCGCCACCGGGACAACTGGCTACACCTTC CSATGTTGYTF
TRBJ2-4 - TRBV9 - TGTGCCAGCAGCGCTGGGACGGCCAAAAACATTCAGTACTTC CASSAGTAKNIQYF
TRBJ2-5 - TRBV7-8 - TGTGCCAGCAGCTTAGCCGGGGCCCGTGGAGAGACCCAGTACTTC CASSLAGARGETQYF
TRBJ2-3 - TRBV20-1 - TGCAGTGCCCTTCGGGGCGATACGCAGTATTTT CSALRGDTQYF
TRBJ2-7 - TRBV2 - TGTGCCAGCAGACCACTAGCCTACGAGCAGTACTTC CASRPLAYEQYF
TRBJ2-7 - TRBV5-1 TRBD1 TGCGCCAGCAGCTTAGTTGGGACAGTGACCTACGAGCAGTACTTC CASSLVGTVTYEQYF
TRBJ2-1 - TRBV11-2 TRBD2 TGTGCCAGCGGCCCACGTTCTAGCGGAGTGCTCCTCGATGAGCAGTTCTTC CASGPRSSGVLLDEQFF
TRBJ2-7 - TRBV6-1 - TGTGCCAGCGGGGAATACTTTTCCTACGAGCAGTACTTC CASGEYFSYEQYF
TRBJ2-1 - TRBV9 - TGTGCCAGCAACAAACATGAACTTTACAATGAGCAGTTCTTC CASNKHELYNEQFF
TRBJ2-1 - TRBV7-9 - TGTGCCAGCAGCCCACTAGGGGTTTCCTACAATGAGCAGTTCTTC CASSPLGVSYNEQFF
TRBJ2-1 - TRBV7-2 TRBD2 TGTGCCAGCAGCTTAAAAGGACTAGCGGGAAGGAATGAGCAGTTCTTC CASSLKGLAGRNEQFF
TRBJ2-1 - TRBV5-6 - TGTGCCAGCACTCCCGGTGGGGGTGAGCAGTTCTTC CASTPGGGEQFF
TRBJ2-7 - TRBV29-1 - TGCAGCGCTTTAGGTGGGGCGGTTCAGGTCTACGAGCAGTACTTC CSALGGAVQVYEQYF
TRBJ2-1 - TRBV7-3 - TGTGCCAGCAGCTTATTTCCACCCGGGACATCAATGGGGCAGTTCTTC CASSLFPPGTSMGQFF
TRBJ2-2 - TRBV28 - TGTGCCAGCAGCCCACCGGGGCTGGACACCGGGGAGCTGTTTTTT CASSPPGLDTGELFF
TRBJ2-2 - TRBV7-9 - TGTGCCAGCAGCGCTCCAGGATTGAGGGGTGCCGGGGAGCTGTTTTTT CASSAPGLRGAGELFF
TRBJ1-1 - TRBV2 - TGTGCCAGCACTCCCCGGGAGGTGAACACTGAAGCTTTCTTT CASTPREVNTEAFF
TRBJ2-3 - TRBV9 TRBD2 TGTGCCAGCAGCGTAGCTAGCGGGAGGGCAGATACGCAGTATTTT CASSVASGRADTQYF
TRBJ2-3 once TRBV2 TRBD1 TGTGCCAGCAGCGAGACAGGGATCACAGATACGCAGTATTTT CASSETGITDTQYF
TRBJ2-6 - TRBV18 TRBD1 TGTGCCAGCTCAGCTTACAGGGGCGTCGCCGCGTTCTCTGGGGCCAACGTCCTGACTTTC CASSAYRGVAAFSGANVLTF
TRBJ2-7 - TRBV6-5 - TGTGCCAGCAGTTACTCCCGCGGCTTCGAGCAGTACTTC CASSYSRGFEQYF
TRBJ2-3 - TRBV7-3 TRBD2 TGTGCCAGCAGCTTAGCGGGAGGGCCTCGAGATACGCAGTATTTT CASSLAGGPRDTQYF
TRBJ2-1 - TRBV27 - TGTGCCAGCAGCACCAACCGGGACACTGGGAGGGGATACAATGAGCAGTTCTTC CASSTNRDTGRGYNEQFF
TRBJ2-7 - TRBV11-3 - TGTGCCAGCAGCCGGGACTCATCCTACGAGCAGTACTTC CASSRDSSYEQYF
TRBJ2-7 - TRBV2 - TGTGCCAGCACGGCGCAGCTGAGGGCGTACGAGCAGTACTTC CASTAQLRAYEQYF
TRBJ2-3 - TRBV5-1 TRBD2 TGCGCCAGCAGCTCGGGACTAGCGGGAGGTTCTACTAGCACAGATACGCAGTATTTT CASSSGLAGGSTSTDTQYF
TRBJ1-4 - TRBV28 - TGTGCCAGCAGTTTAGGGACGTTGAATGCTAATGAAAAACTGTTTTTT CASSLGTLNANEKLFF
TRBJ2-7 - TRBV23-1 TRBD1 TGCGCCAGCAGTAACCGACAGGGTTATGCCTACGAGCAGTACTTC CASSNRQGYAYEQYF
TRBJ1-2 - TRBV6-6 - TGTGCCAGCAGTTACTCGAAGGGGGTCTATGGCTACACCTTC CASSYSKGVYGYTF
TRBJ1-2 once TRBV6-1 - TGTGCCAGCAACCAGGGGCCGAACTATGGCTACACCTTC CASNQGPNYGYTF
TRBJ2-5 - TRBV6-1 - TGTGCCAGTGCGGTGGACCGGGGAGAGACCCAGTACTTC CASAVDRGETQYF
TRBJ1-1 - TRBV4-1 - TGCGCCAGCAGCCAAGATCCCCCGTTAGCCCTGAACACTGAAGCTTTCTTT CASSQDPPLALNTEAFF
TRBJ2-2 - TRBV7-9 - TGTGCCAGCAGCCAGCGGCCCACCGGGGAGCTGTTTTTT CASSQRPTGELFF
TRBJ1-1 - TRBV19 - TGTGCCGTCCGTACCCTGCTGAACACTGAAGCTTTCTTT CAVRTLLNTEAFF
TRBJ2-5 - TRBV15 - TGTGCCACCAGCCCACGACGGACACAAGAGACCCAGTACTTC CATSPRRTQETQYF
TRBJ1-2 once TRBV19 - TGTGCCAGTAGTATAGCCAGGGCCACCTATGGCTACACCTTC CASSIARATYGYTF
TRBJ1-3 - TRBV18 TRBD1 TGTGCCAGCTCACTAGGGACAGGCCTCTCTGGAAACACCATATATTTT CASSLGTGLSGNTIYF
TRBJ2-3 - TRBV6-5 - TGTGCCAGCAGTTCACTCGGGCGCACAGATACGCAGTATTTT CASSSLGRTDTQYF
TRBJ2-7 - TRBV5-1 - TGCGCCAGCAGCCGGGACACAAGATACGAGCAGTACTTC CASSRDTRYEQYF
TRBJ2-2 - TRBV7-9 - TGTGCTCGAAGGACCTCGAACACCGGGGAGCTGTTTTTT CARRTSNTGELFF
TRBJ2-1 once TRBV7-2 TRBD2 TGTGCCAGCAGATACCTCGGGACTAGCGGCAATGAGCAGTTCTTC CASRYLGTSGNEQFF
TRBJ2-1 - TRBV5-1 TRBD1 TGCGCCAGCAGCTTACAGGGGCCCTACAATGAGCAGTTCTTC CASSLQGPYNEQFF
TRBJ2-7 - TRBV10-2 - TGCGCCAGCAGTGAGGCTGTGCAGGGGCCCTACGAGCAGTACTTC CASSEAVQGPYEQYF
TRBJ2-7 once TRBV15 TRBD2 TGTGCCACCTCAAGTCCTAGCGGGAAAACCTACGAGCAGTACTTC CATSSPSGKTYEQYF
TRBJ2-7 - TRBV2 TRBD2 TGTGCCAGCAGTGAAGTGGCAGGACTAGCTCCCGAGCAGTACTTC CASSEVAGLAPEQYF
TRBJ2-5 once TRBV2 - TGTGCCACGGGAGCAGCAGATCGGCGGGAGACCCAGTACTTC CATGAADRRETQYF